This TCR beta chain was sequenced in a study of beta chain features in type 1 diabetes. Study-level results: Although PCR might favor shorter templates, it would do so equally in patients and controls.

With respect to this clone: The antigen remains undetermined.

Every isolated RNA sample was fully reverse transcribed, so sequencing captured expressed TCRB transcripts. Method: immunoSEQ multiplex PCR; TCRdb's copy keeps in-frame clones and lacks some. The sample shows 330,000 or so clones, around a fifth of them seen only once. Germline V lookup: CDR1 SEHNR, CDR2 FQNEAQ (reference sequence). V trimming: 4 bases; J trimming: 8 bases; junction bases outside the gene matches: 5. This CDR3 contains 14 residues. CD45RO/CCR7/CD25/CD127/CD95/CD27 separated CD4+ naive, central memory, regulatory and stem cell-like memory cells by sorting. Specimen: naive CD4+ T cells from blood. The chain links TRBV7-9 to TRBJ1-2; 12 bases align to TRBD1. The sequence was obtained from a woman between 18 and 29 years old in good health. The CDR3 loop is CASSSWDRGRGYTF. CDR3 in DNA: TGTGCCAGCAGCTCCTGGGACAGGGGGCGAGGCTACACCTTC.